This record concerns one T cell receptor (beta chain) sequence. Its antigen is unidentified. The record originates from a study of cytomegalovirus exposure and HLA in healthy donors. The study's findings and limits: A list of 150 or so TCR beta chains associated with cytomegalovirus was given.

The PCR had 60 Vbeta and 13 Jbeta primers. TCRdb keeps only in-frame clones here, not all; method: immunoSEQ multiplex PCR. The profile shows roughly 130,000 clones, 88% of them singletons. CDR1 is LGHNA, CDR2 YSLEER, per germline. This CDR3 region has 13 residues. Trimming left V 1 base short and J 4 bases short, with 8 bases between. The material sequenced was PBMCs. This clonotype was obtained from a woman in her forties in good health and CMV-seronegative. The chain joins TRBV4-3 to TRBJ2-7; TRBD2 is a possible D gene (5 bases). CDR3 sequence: CASSQVPGYEQYF. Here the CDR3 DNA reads TGCGCCAGCAGCCAAGTTCCGGGGTACGAGCAGTACTTC.